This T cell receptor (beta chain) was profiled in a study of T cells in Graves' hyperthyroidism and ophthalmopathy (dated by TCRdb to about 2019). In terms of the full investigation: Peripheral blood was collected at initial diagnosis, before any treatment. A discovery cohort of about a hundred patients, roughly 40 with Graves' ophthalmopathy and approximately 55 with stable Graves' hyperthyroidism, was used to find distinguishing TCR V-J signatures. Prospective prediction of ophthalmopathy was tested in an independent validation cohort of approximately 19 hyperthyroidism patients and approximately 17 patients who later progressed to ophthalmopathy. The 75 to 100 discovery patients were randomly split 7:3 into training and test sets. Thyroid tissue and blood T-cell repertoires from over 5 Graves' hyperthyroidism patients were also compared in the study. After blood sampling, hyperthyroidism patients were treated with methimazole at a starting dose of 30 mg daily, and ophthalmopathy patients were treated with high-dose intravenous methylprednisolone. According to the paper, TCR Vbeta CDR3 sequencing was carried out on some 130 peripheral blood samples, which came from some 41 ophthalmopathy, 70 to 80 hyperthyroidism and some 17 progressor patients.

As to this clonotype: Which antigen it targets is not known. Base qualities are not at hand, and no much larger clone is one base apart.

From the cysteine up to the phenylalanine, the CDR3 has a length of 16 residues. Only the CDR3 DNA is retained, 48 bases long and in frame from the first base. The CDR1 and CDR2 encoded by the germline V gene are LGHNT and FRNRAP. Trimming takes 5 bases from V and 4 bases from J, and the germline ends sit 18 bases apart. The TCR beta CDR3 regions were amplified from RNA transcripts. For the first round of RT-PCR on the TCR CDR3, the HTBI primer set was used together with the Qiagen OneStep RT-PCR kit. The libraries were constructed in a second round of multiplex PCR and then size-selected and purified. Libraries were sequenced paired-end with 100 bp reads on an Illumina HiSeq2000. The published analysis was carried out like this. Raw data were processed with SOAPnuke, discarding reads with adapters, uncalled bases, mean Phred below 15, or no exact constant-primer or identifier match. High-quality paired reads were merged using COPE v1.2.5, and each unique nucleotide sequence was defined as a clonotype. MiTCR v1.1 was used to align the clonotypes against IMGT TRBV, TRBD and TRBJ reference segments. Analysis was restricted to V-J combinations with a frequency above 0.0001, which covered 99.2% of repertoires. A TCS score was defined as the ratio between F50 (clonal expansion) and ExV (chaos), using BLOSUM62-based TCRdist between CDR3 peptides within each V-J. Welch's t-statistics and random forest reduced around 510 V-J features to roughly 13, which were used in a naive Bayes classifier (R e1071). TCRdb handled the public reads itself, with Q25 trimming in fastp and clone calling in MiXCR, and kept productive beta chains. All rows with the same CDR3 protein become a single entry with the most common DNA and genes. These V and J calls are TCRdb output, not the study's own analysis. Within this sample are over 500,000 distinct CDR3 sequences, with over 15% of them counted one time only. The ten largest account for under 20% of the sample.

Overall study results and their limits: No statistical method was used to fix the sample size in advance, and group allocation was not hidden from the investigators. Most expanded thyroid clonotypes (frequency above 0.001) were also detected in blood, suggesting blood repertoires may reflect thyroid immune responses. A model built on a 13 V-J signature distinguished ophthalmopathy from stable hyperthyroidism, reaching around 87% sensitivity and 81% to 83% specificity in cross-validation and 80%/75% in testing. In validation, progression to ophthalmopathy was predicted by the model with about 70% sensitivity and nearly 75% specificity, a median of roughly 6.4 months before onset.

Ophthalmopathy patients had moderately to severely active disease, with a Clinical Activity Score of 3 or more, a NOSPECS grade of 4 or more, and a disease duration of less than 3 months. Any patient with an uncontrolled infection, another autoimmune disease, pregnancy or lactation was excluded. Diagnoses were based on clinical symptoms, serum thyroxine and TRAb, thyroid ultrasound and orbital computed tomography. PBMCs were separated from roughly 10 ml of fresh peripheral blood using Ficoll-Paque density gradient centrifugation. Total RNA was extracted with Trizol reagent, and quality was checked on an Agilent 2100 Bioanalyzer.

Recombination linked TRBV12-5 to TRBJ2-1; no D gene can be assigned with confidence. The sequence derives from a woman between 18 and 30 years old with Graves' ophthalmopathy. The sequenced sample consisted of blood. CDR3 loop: CASGPRSIAEYNEQFF. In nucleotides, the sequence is TGTGCTAGTGGTCCACGCTCGATAGCTGAATACAATGAGCAGTTCTTC.